A selection of T cell receptor beta chains follows, all from one sample in a study of T-cell reconstitution after alpha-beta-depleted transplantation in children. TCRdb re-called the PCR reads with MiXCR, one entry per CDR3 protein. The sample lists hundreds of thousands of distinct CDR3 sequences; 20% to 30% were seen once. The sample was PBMCs, mostly from graft donor cells, taken 360 days after TCRalphabeta/CD19-depleted stem cell transplant. The receptors stem from a female patient aged 2 to 10 who had a stem cell transplant for congenital amegakaryocytic thrombocytopenia, so the T cells may come from the graft donor. CDR3s leave out the opening cysteine and the closing phenylalanine or tryptophan. Rows give clone size only sometimes, using once, few, many, or a class for an expanded clone.

clone_size	v_call	j_call	cdr3_aa
few	TRBV15	TRBJ1-1	ATSRVGVNTEAF
few	TRBV29-1	TRBJ2-7	SVEDLDLVGEQY
many	TRBV7-9	TRBJ2-2	ASSIRDHQFGELF
-	TRBV7-2	TRBJ2-1	ASSVAPLANEQF
-	TRBV12-3/TRBV12-4	TRBJ1-1	AIGKGFAEAF
-	TRBV7-8	TRBJ2-3	ASSLARGQGGADTQY
-	TRBV20-1	TRBJ2-3	SARDYRESTDTQY
few	TRBV12-3/TRBV12-4	TRBJ2-2	ASSLRRVAGELF
many	TRBV5-1	TRBJ2-5	ASSGLAGPKETQY
-	TRBV12-3/TRBV12-4	TRBJ2-2	ASSSNQAGELF
-	TRBV11-1	TRBJ2-6	ASSSYRVSLAGANVLT
once	TRBV4-1	TRBJ2-5	ASSQPLRGGRETQY
-	TRBV24-1	TRBJ2-5	ATSRGQGWQETQY
-	TRBV2	TRBJ2-1	ASSELAGEYNEQF
few	TRBV20-1	TRBJ2-3	SATGGEGTDTQY
-	TRBV20-1	TRBJ2-7	SARSSATYEQY
many	TRBV7-8	TRBJ2-7	ASSFGISGYEQY
few	TRBV27	TRBJ1-1	ASSSGQVYTEAF
-	TRBV12-3/TRBV12-4	TRBJ2-1	ASTLGPSSYNEQF
-	TRBV12-3/TRBV12-4	TRBJ2-7	ASSLYAGSSYEQY
few	TRBV4-1	TRBJ1-1	ASSQGGGNTEAF
-	TRBV25-1	TRBJ2-5	ASSDHGAGEETQY
few	TRBV12-3/TRBV12-4	TRBJ2-7	ASRFSGSYEQY
few	TRBV2	TRBJ2-1	ASTFGTSYNEQF
few	TRBV5-6	TRBJ2-5	ASSPGYQETQY
-	TRBV10-3	TRBJ2-5	AISVVQGKGEGETQY
-	TRBV20-1	TRBJ2-1	SAKPSEGNEQF
few	TRBV4-1	TRBJ2-2	ASSQPGSGGLGTGELF
-	TRBV20-1	TRBJ2-1	SARALAGYNEQF
-	TRBV6-2/TRBV6-3	TRBJ2-1	ASCHNPLAGYNEQF
few	TRBV27	TRBJ2-3	ASSTQGPYGTDTQY
-	TRBV28	TRBJ2-7	ASSFWVNRGPTYEQY
-	TRBV28	TRBJ2-7	ASSSPGRSYEQY
few	TRBV3-1	TRBJ2-5	ASSQPDHLETQY
many	TRBV4-1	TRBJ1-4	ASSQEGTGVEKLF
-	TRBV12-3/TRBV12-4	TRBJ2-5	ASSLRDSSPVETQY
many	TRBV29-1	TRBJ1-1	SVGRDTLLNTEAF
few	TRBV4-1	TRBJ2-2	ASRDYATGELF
few	TRBV5-1	TRBJ1-2	ASSGPGQGRDGYT
-	TRBV4-1	TRBJ2-1	ASSQEGQGRNEQF
-	TRBV2	TRBJ1-4	ASRVHEKLF
few	TRBV14	TRBJ2-3	ASSQEQGNTDTQY
few	TRBV20-1	TRBJ1-1	SAPQAF
-	TRBV20-1	TRBJ2-7	SARDPTTYEQY
few	TRBV6-1	TRBJ2-7	ASSEQGLEQY
few	TRBV20-1	TRBJ2-3	SARNLDSYTDTQY
-	TRBV7-8	TRBJ2-1	ASSLEGGPSGHNEQF
-	TRBV20-1	TRBJ2-1	SAFIAGAAYNEQF
many	TRBV20-1	TRBJ2-1	SARRDSYNEQF
-	TRBV10-3	TRBJ2-1	AISESTGEQF
-	TRBV6-1	TRBJ2-2	ASSVARLDTGELF
-	TRBV27	TRBJ2-7	ASSSILGQGIYEQY
-	TRBV9	TRBJ1-2	ASSAQGDGYT
-	TRBV28	TRBJ2-5	ASSLPGRETQY
-	TRBV20-1	TRBJ2-2	SAPGQRTGELF
-	TRBV10-3	TRBJ2-7	AINGDRGGEQY